A selection of T cell receptor beta chains follows, all from one sample in a study of CD8 T cells in Susac syndrome. TCRdb reprocessed the immunoSEQ multiplex PCR reads with MiXCR, giving one entry per CDR3 protein. The sample includes roughly 400,000 distinct CDR3 sequences, around 85% of them seen just once. Sample: CD8+ T cells from PBMCs. The source is a human donor with multiple sclerosis. Both conserved end residues are part of each CDR3. D genes are given only for firm matches. For some rows the clone size is stated as once, few or many, or as a class when expanded; others skip it.

CDR3aa: CASSQFSGPYYEQYF
CDR3nt: TGCGCCAGCAGCCAATTTAGCGGGCCCTACTACGAGCAGTACTTC
j_gene: TRBJ2-7
d_gene: TRBD2
abundance: NA
v_gene: TRBV4-1

CDR3aa: CASSPSTSYTEAFF
CDR3nt: TGCGCCAGCAGCCCCAGTACGAGTTACACTGAAGCTTTCTTT
j_gene: TRBJ1-1
d_gene: NA
abundance: NA
v_gene: TRBV5-1

CDR3aa: CASSPRDGDYEQYF
CDR3nt: TGTGCCAGCAGCCCCCGGGACGGAGACTACGAGCAGTACTTC
j_gene: TRBJ2-7
d_gene: NA
abundance: NA
v_gene: TRBV7-9

CDR3aa: CASSHLSGGAVSEQFF
CDR3nt: TGCGCCAGCAGCCATCTTAGCGGGGGGGCAGTTAGTGAGCAGTTCTTC
j_gene: TRBJ2-1
d_gene: TRBD2
abundance: NA
v_gene: TRBV4-1

CDR3aa: CASSDGTGMADTQYF
CDR3nt: TGTGCCAGCAGCGACGGGACAGGGATGGCAGATACGCAGTATTTT
j_gene: TRBJ2-3
d_gene: TRBD1
abundance: NA
v_gene: TRBV2

CDR3aa: CASSWGQGNYEQYF
CDR3nt: TGTGCCAGCAGCTGGGGACAGGGGAACTACGAGCAGTACTTC
j_gene: TRBJ2-7
d_gene: TRBD1
abundance: NA
v_gene: TRBV5-5

CDR3aa: CASSIFVGTDTQYF
CDR3nt: TGTGCCAGTAGTATTTTTGTGGGGACAGATACGCAGTATTTT
j_gene: TRBJ2-3
d_gene: NA
abundance: NA
v_gene: TRBV19

CDR3aa: CASSQVGEDRGEKLFF
CDR3nt: TGTGCCAGCAGCCAAGTCGGAGAGGACAGGGGTGAAAAACTGTTTTTT
j_gene: TRBJ1-4
d_gene: TRBD1
abundance: NA
v_gene: TRBV4-2

CDR3aa: CASSLGPVGDTQYF
CDR3nt: TGTGCCAGCAGTTTAGGGCCGGTCGGAGATACGCAGTATTTT
j_gene: TRBJ2-3
d_gene: NA
abundance: NA
v_gene: TRBV12-3/TRBV12-4

CDR3aa: CASRSPDTYGYTF
CDR3nt: TGTGCCAGCAGGTCCCCGGACACGTATGGCTACACCTTC
j_gene: TRBJ1-2
d_gene: NA
abundance: NA
v_gene: TRBV27

CDR3aa: CASSGQGRNYNEQFF
CDR3nt: TGTGCCAGCAGTGGTCAAGGTCGAAATTACAATGAGCAGTTCTTC
j_gene: TRBJ2-1
d_gene: NA
abundance: NA
v_gene: TRBV27

CDR3aa: CASTELAGGINEQFF
CDR3nt: TGTGCCAGCACTGAACTAGCGGGAGGTATCAATGAGCAGTTCTTC
j_gene: TRBJ2-1
d_gene: TRBD2
abundance: NA
v_gene: TRBV6-1

CDR3aa: CASSPLVGSGYTF
CDR3nt: TGTGCCAGCAGCCCGTTGGTAGGGAGTGGCTACACCTTC
j_gene: TRBJ1-2
d_gene: NA
abundance: few
v_gene: TRBV13

CDR3aa: CASSSTYRGAEDTQYF
CDR3nt: TGTGCCAGCAGTTCGACTTACAGGGGCGCGGAAGATACGCAGTATTTT
j_gene: TRBJ2-3
d_gene: TRBD1
abundance: NA
v_gene: TRBV6-2/TRBV6-3

CDR3aa: CASSGDHYEQYF
CDR3nt: TGTGCCAGCAGCGGAGACCACTACGAGCAGTACTTC
j_gene: TRBJ2-7
d_gene: NA
abundance: NA
v_gene: TRBV5-4

CDR3aa: CASSLIGGNYPEAFF
CDR3nt: TGTGCCAGCAGCCTTATTGGGGGGAACTACCCTGAAGCTTTCTTT
j_gene: TRBJ1-1
d_gene: NA
abundance: once
v_gene: TRBV7-9

CDR3aa: CASSGGQGANTEAFF
CDR3nt: TGTGCCAGCAGTGGGGGACAGGGGGCGAACACTGAAGCTTTCTTT
j_gene: TRBJ1-1
d_gene: TRBD1
abundance: NA
v_gene: TRBV6-1

CDR3aa: CASSQDSDPGNTIYF
CDR3nt: TGCGCCAGCAGCCAAGATTCAGACCCCGGAAACACCATATATTTT
j_gene: TRBJ1-3
d_gene: NA
abundance: NA
v_gene: TRBV4-1

CDR3aa: CATSGTTGDTEAFF
CDR3nt: TGTGCCACTTCAGGGACAACGGGGGACACTGAAGCTTTCTTT
j_gene: TRBJ1-1
d_gene: NA
abundance: NA
v_gene: TRBV5-5

CDR3aa: CASSVEGWGGTDTQYF
CDR3nt: TGTGCCAGCAGCGTAGAGGGCTGGGGAGGCACAGATACGCAGTATTTT
j_gene: TRBJ2-3
d_gene: NA
abundance: NA
v_gene: TRBV9

CDR3aa: CASSTAGTGVPYEQYF
CDR3nt: TGCGCCAGCAGCACCGCCGGGACAGGAGTACCCTACGAGCAGTACTTC
j_gene: TRBJ2-7
d_gene: TRBD1
abundance: NA
v_gene: TRBV5-1

CDR3aa: CASSLSLGGGLYEQYF
CDR3nt: TGTGCCAGCAGTTTATCCCTCGGGGGGGGTCTCTACGAGCAGTACTTC
j_gene: TRBJ2-7
d_gene: TRBD2
abundance: NA
v_gene: TRBV27

CDR3aa: CASSVDTGVRETQYF
CDR3nt: TGTGCCAGCAGCGTTGATACAGGGGTGCGGGAGACCCAGTACTTC
j_gene: TRBJ2-5
d_gene: TRBD1
abundance: NA
v_gene: TRBV7-9

CDR3aa: CASSPDGFPNQPQHF
CDR3nt: TGTGCCAGTAGTCCCGACGGCTTCCCCAATCAGCCCCAGCATTTT
j_gene: TRBJ1-5
d_gene: NA
abundance: once
v_gene: TRBV19

CDR3aa: CASSQVVGGPREQYF
CDR3nt: TGTGCCAGCAGCCAAGTTGTCGGAGGGCCGAGAGAGCAGTACTTC
j_gene: TRBJ2-7
d_gene: NA
abundance: NA
v_gene: TRBV3-1

CDR3aa: CASSHPGQGAAGELFF
CDR3nt: TGCGCCAGCAGCCACCCGGGACAGGGGGCCGCCGGGGAGCTGTTTTTT
j_gene: TRBJ2-2
d_gene: TRBD1
abundance: once
v_gene: TRBV4-1

CDR3aa: CASSSTGQGSLNEQFF
CDR3nt: TGTGCCAGCAGCTCAACGGGACAGGGGTCCCTCAATGAGCAGTTCTTC
j_gene: TRBJ2-1
d_gene: TRBD1
abundance: NA
v_gene: TRBV7-9

CDR3aa: CASSLDDRETQYF
CDR3nt: TGTGCCAGCAGTTTGGACGACCGGGAGACCCAGTACTTC
j_gene: TRBJ2-5
d_gene: NA
abundance: few
v_gene: TRBV6-1

CDR3aa: CAWSAGQGHQPQHF
CDR3nt: TGTGCCTGGAGTGCGGGACAGGGGCATCAGCCCCAGCATTTT
j_gene: TRBJ1-5
d_gene: TRBD1
abundance: NA
v_gene: TRBV30

CDR3aa: CASSPTGDSGNTIYF
CDR3nt: TGCGCCAGCAGCCCCACAGGGGACTCTGGAAACACCATATATTTT
j_gene: TRBJ1-3
d_gene: TRBD1
abundance: few
v_gene: TRBV4-1

CDR3aa: CASRGGVQASNQPQHF
CDR3nt: TGTGCCAGCAGAGGAGGGGTACAGGCTAGCAATCAGCCCCAGCATTTT
j_gene: TRBJ1-5
d_gene: NA
abundance: NA
v_gene: TRBV27

CDR3aa: CASSSDGSSYEQYF
CDR3nt: TGTGCCAGCAGCTCTGACGGCTCCTCCTACGAGCAGTACTTC
j_gene: TRBJ2-7
d_gene: NA
abundance: few
v_gene: TRBV7-2

CDR3aa: CASGLSGGGEDTQYF
CDR3nt: TGTGCTAGTGGTTTGTCAGGGGGCGGGGAAGATACGCAGTATTTT
j_gene: TRBJ2-3
d_gene: TRBD1
abundance: NA
v_gene: TRBV12-5

CDR3aa: CAWSYSYNEQFF
CDR3nt: TGTGCCTGGAGTTACTCTTACAATGAGCAGTTCTTC
j_gene: TRBJ2-1
d_gene: NA
abundance: NA
v_gene: TRBV30

CDR3aa: CAWSPGTPYGYTF
CDR3nt: TGTGCCTGGAGCCCAGGTACACCGTATGGCTACACCTTC
j_gene: TRBJ1-2
d_gene: NA
abundance: NA
v_gene: TRBV30

CDR3aa: CSVVNTEAFF
CDR3nt: TGCAGCGTTGTGAACACTGAAGCTTTCTTT
j_gene: TRBJ1-1
d_gene: NA
abundance: few
v_gene: TRBV29-1

CDR3aa: CASSIRDAVNTEAFF
CDR3nt: TGTGCCAGCAGCATACGGGACGCGGTGAACACTGAAGCTTTCTTT
j_gene: TRBJ1-1
d_gene: NA
abundance: NA
v_gene: TRBV5-6

CDR3aa: CASSSQGWANQPQHF
CDR3nt: TGTGCCAGCAGTTCACAGGGGTGGGCAAATCAGCCCCAGCATTTT
j_gene: TRBJ1-5
d_gene: TRBD1
abundance: NA
v_gene: TRBV27

CDR3aa: CASSVAFQSSYNEQFF
CDR3nt: TGTGCCAGCAGCGTAGCGTTCCAGAGCTCCTACAATGAGCAGTTCTTC
j_gene: TRBJ2-1
d_gene: NA
abundance: once
v_gene: TRBV9

CDR3aa: CASSQDPGGFSYEQYF
CDR3nt: TGCGCCAGCAGCCAAGATCCGGGGGGGTTCTCCTACGAGCAGTACTTC
j_gene: TRBJ2-7
d_gene: TRBD2
abundance: NA
v_gene: TRBV4-1

CDR3aa: CASSLSSGSYNEQFF
CDR3nt: TGTGCCAGCAGTTTGAGTTCAGGGTCCTACAATGAGCAGTTCTTC
j_gene: TRBJ2-1
d_gene: NA
abundance: NA
v_gene: TRBV27

CDR3aa: CASSGGTEVEQFF
CDR3nt: TGTGCCAGCAGTGGGGGGACAGAGGTTGAGCAGTTCTTC
j_gene: TRBJ2-1
d_gene: NA
abundance: NA
v_gene: TRBV6-6

CDR3aa: CASSYSGGVGELFF
CDR3nt: TGTGCCAGCAGTTATAGCGGGGGAGTCGGGGAGCTGTTTTTT
j_gene: TRBJ2-2
d_gene: TRBD2
abundance: NA
v_gene: TRBV6-5

CDR3aa: CASSYVRMGPGGTEAFF
CDR3nt: TGTGCCAGCAGTTATGTCCGAATGGGACCAGGCGGGACTGAAGCTTTCTTT
j_gene: TRBJ1-1
d_gene: NA
abundance: NA
v_gene: TRBV6-5

CDR3aa: CASSPEKAGGGEKLFF
CDR3nt: TGTGCCAGCAGCCCCGAGAAGGCTGGGGGAGGTGAAAAACTGTTTTTT
j_gene: TRBJ1-4
d_gene: NA
abundance: NA
v_gene: TRBV7-6

CDR3aa: CATSSRTAVNEQFF
CDR3nt: TGTGCCACCAGCAGTCGGACAGCCGTAAATGAGCAGTTCTTC
j_gene: TRBJ2-1
d_gene: NA
abundance: NA
v_gene: TRBV15

CDR3aa: CSTSGADDTEAFF
CDR3nt: TGCAGTACCTCAGGGGCCGATGACACTGAAGCTTTCTTT
j_gene: TRBJ1-1
d_gene: NA
abundance: NA
v_gene: TRBV20-1

CDR3aa: CASSRGTNSYNEQFF
CDR3nt: TGCGCCAGCAGCCGGGGGACTAACTCCTACAATGAGCAGTTCTTC
j_gene: TRBJ2-1
d_gene: TRBD2
abundance: few
v_gene: TRBV5-1

CDR3aa: CASSLAREAFF
CDR3nt: TGTGCCAGCAGCTTAGCTAGGGAAGCTTTCTTT
j_gene: TRBJ1-1
d_gene: NA
abundance: NA
v_gene: TRBV7-9

CDR3aa: CASSPEDIYYEQYF
CDR3nt: TGTGCCAGCAGCCCGGAAGACATCTACTACGAGCAGTACTTC
j_gene: TRBJ2-7
d_gene: NA
abundance: few
v_gene: TRBV3-1

CDR3aa: CATGEGTYNEQFF
CDR3nt: TGTGCCACCGGGGAGGGTACCTACAATGAGCAGTTCTTC
j_gene: TRBJ2-1
d_gene: TRBD2
abundance: NA
v_gene: TRBV24-1

CDR3aa: CASSFRVAGPEQYF
CDR3nt: TGTGCCAGCAGTTTCCGGGTGGCGGGGCCCGAGCAGTACTTC
j_gene: TRBJ2-7
d_gene: NA
abundance: NA
v_gene: TRBV27

CDR3aa: CASSEGTYEQYF
CDR3nt: TGCGCCAGCAGTGAAGGGACCTACGAGCAGTACTTC
j_gene: TRBJ2-7
d_gene: NA
abundance: NA
v_gene: TRBV10-1

CDR3aa: CASSLYQVPNTEAFF
CDR3nt: TGTGCCAGCAGTTTATATCAGGTCCCGAACACTGAAGCTTTCTTT
j_gene: TRBJ1-1
d_gene: NA
abundance: NA
v_gene: TRBV27

CDR3aa: CASIGVEQYF
CDR3nt: TGTGCCAGTATAGGGGTCGAGCAGTACTTC
j_gene: TRBJ2-7
d_gene: NA
abundance: NA
v_gene: TRBV2

CDR3aa: CASSQVALLTDTDTQYF
CDR3nt: TGTGCCAGCAGCCAAGTGGCCCTCCTCACGGACACAGATACGCAGTATTTT
j_gene: TRBJ2-3
d_gene: NA
abundance: NA
v_gene: TRBV4-2

CDR3aa: CASSWDLSGTGGDQPQHF
CDR3nt: TGTGCCAGCAGCTGGGACCTTTCCGGGACAGGGGGCGATCAGCCCCAGCATTTT
j_gene: TRBJ1-5
d_gene: TRBD1
abundance: NA
v_gene: TRBV7-9

CDR3aa: CASSFAPGSDEAFF
CDR3nt: TGTGCCAGCAGCTTCGCCCCAGGGTCGGATGAAGCTTTCTTT
j_gene: TRBJ1-1
d_gene: NA
abundance: NA
v_gene: TRBV5-6

CDR3aa: CASSPTPTGVDEQFF
CDR3nt: TGCGCCAGCAGCCCTACTCCGACAGGGGTCGATGAGCAGTTCTTC
j_gene: TRBJ2-1
d_gene: TRBD1
abundance: NA
v_gene: TRBV4-1

CDR3aa: CASSLDLTGFPGELFF
CDR3nt: TGTGCCAGCAGCTTAGATCTGACAGGGTTTCCCGGGGAGCTGTTTTTT
j_gene: TRBJ2-2
d_gene: TRBD1
abundance: once
v_gene: TRBV11-2